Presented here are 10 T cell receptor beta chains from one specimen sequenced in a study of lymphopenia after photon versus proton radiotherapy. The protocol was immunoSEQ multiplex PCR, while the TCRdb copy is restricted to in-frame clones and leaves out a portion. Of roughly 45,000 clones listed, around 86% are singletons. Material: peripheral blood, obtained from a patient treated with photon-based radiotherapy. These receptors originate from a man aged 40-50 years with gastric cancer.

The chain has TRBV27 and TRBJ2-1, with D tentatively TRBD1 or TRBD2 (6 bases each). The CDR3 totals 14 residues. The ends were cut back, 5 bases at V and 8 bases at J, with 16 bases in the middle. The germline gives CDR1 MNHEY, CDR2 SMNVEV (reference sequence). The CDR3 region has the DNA TGTGCCAGCAGTGGAGGGGGATGGGGCGATGAGCAGTTCTTC. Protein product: CASSGGGWGDEQFF.

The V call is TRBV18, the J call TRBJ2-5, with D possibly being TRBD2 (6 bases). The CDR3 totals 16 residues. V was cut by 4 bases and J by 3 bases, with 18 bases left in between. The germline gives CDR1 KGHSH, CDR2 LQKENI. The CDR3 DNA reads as TGTGCCAGCTCACGGGAGGACCCGAGCTCTAAAGAGACCCAGTACTTC. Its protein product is CASSREDPSSKETQYF.

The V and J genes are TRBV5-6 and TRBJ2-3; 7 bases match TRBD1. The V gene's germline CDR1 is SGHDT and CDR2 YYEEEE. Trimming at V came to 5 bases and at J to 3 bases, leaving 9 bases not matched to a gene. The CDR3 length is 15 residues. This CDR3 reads CASRLKGAGTDTQYF. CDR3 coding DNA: TGTGCCAGCAGACTGAAGGGGGCTGGGACAGATACGCAGTATTTT.

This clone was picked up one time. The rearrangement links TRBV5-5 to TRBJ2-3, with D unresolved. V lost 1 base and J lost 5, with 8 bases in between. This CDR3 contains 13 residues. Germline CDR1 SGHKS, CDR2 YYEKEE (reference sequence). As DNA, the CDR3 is TGTGCCAGCAGCTTGTCCGAACGAGATACGCAGTATTTT. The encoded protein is CASSLSERDTQYF.

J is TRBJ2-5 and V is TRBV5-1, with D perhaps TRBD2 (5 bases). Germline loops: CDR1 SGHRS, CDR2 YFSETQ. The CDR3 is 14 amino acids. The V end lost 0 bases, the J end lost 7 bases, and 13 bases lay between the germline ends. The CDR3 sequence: CASSLDDSVGTQYF. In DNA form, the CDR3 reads TGCGCCAGCAGCTTGGATGATAGCGTAGGGACCCAGTACTTC.

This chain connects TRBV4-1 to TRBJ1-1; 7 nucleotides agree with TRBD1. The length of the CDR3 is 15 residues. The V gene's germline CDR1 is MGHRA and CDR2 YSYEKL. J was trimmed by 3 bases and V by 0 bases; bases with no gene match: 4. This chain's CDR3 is CASSQEVTGDTEAFF. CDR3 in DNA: TGCGCCAGCAGCCAAGAGGTCACAGGGGACACTGAAGCTTTCTTT.

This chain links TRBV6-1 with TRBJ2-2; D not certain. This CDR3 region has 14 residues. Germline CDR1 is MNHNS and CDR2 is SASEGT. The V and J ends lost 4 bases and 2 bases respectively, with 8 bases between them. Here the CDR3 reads CASSVQINTGELFF. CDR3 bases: TGTGCCAGCAGTGTACAGATAAACACCGGGGAGCTGTTTTTT.

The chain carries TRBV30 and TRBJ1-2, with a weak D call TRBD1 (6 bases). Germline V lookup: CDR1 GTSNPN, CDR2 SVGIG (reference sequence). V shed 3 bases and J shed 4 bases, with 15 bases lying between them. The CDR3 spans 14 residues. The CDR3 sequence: CAWSHPGGAYGYTF. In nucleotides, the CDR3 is TGTGCCTGGAGCCACCCGGGGGGGGCCTATGGCTACACCTTC.

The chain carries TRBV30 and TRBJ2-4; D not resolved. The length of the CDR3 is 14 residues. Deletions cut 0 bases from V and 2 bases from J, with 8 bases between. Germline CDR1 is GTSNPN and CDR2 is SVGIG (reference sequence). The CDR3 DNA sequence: TGTGCCTGGAGTGTAAAGGGAACCAAAAACATTCAGTACTTC. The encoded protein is CAWSVKGTKNIQYF.

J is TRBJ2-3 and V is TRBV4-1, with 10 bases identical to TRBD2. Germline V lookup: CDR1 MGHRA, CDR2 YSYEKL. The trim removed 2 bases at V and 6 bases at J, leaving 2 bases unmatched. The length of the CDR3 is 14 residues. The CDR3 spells CASSQTSGTDTQYF. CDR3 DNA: TGCGCCAGCAGCCAAACTAGCGGGACGGATACGCAGTATTTT.